This paragraph covers one TCR beta chain sequence. What it binds is not known. The data were taken from a study of cytomegalovirus exposure and HLA in healthy donors. Regarding the study as a whole: Accurate prediction of most subjects' HLA-A and HLA-B alleles from TCR beta sequences was reported.

CDR3 length: 14 residues. J lost 11 bases, V lost 4 bases, and 14 bases had no gene match. Germline-derived CDR1 and CDR2 are SGDLS and YYNGEE. A multiplex PCR was run with 60 Vbeta primers and 13 Jbeta primers. TCRdb keeps only in-frame clones here, not all; method: immunoSEQ multiplex PCR. The data hold about 160,000 clones, with around 76% observed a single time. The sequence was collected from a man aged 40-49 years in good health and CMV-seropositive. The rearrangement links TRBV9 to TRBJ2-5; 7 nucleotides agree with TRBD2. Sequences were obtained from PBMCs. The CDR3 nucleotides are TGTGCCAGCAGCTCCAGCCTAGTGGCGGGGGAGCAGTACTTC. Its translation is CASSSSLVAGEQYF.